A single T cell receptor beta chain is shown here with its context. Its antigen is unknown. Each CDR3 protein gets one entry after TCRdb re-called the 5' RACE reads with MiXCR. This sample has 200,000 or so distinct CDR3 sequences, with approximately 13% found just once. V was shortened by 6 bases and J by 7 bases, with 18 bases between the two germline ends. The CDR3 is made up of 15 amino acids. CDR1 and CDR2 from the germline V gene are LNHDA and SQIVND (reference sequence). The data belong to a study of CD8 T cells in ankylosing spondylitis. Findings and caveats of the study: Blood from ankylosing spondylitis patients appeared to carry a characteristic roughly 8-variant TCR beta motif. CD8+ disease-linked clones were present at relatively low frequencies in blood. Clones tied to disease were said to be significantly enriched in matched ankylosing spondylitis synovial fluid.

The source material was blood, either unsorted or a sorted T cell fraction (not recorded which). The clonotype comes from a female donor with ankylosing spondylitis or in good health (not recorded which). V and J are TRBV19 and TRBJ2-2, with a possible D match to TRBD1 (6 bases). The CDR3 region has the DNA TGTGCCAGTAGCGATCGGGTCAGGGGAATCGGGGAGCTGTTTTTT. It specifies CASSDRVRGIGELFF. Looking up the rest from reference TRBV19 and TRBJ2-2 gives the full variable domain: DGGITQSPKYLFRKEGQNVTLSCEQNLNHDAMYWYRQDPGQGLRLIYYSQIVNDFQKGDIAEGYSVSREKKESFPLTVTSAQKNPTAFYLCASSDRVRGIGELFFGEGSRLTVL.